This record covers a single TCR beta chain. This entry belongs to a study of blood T cell repertoires in COVID-19. Study summary: T cells, B-cell-depleted T cells, or PBMCs provided the cDNA or gDNA that served as material.

Trimming took 1 base from V and 2 from J, leaving 9 bases between them. The germline CDR1 and CDR2 sequences are SGHTA and FQGNSA. CDR3 length: 14 amino acids. Produced via immunoSEQ multiplex PCR; TCRdb's table is partial and in-frame only. The sample has under 200,000 clones, around 89% seen once. V is TRBV7-2 and J is TRBJ2-7; no definite D call. This clonotype was obtained from a man aged 40-55 years with active or convalescent COVID-19. Sequencing used peripheral blood. The CDR3 is CASSLEFSTYEQYF. The CDR3 nucleotides are TGTGCCAGCAGCTTAGAGTTTAGTACCTACGAGCAGTACTTC.